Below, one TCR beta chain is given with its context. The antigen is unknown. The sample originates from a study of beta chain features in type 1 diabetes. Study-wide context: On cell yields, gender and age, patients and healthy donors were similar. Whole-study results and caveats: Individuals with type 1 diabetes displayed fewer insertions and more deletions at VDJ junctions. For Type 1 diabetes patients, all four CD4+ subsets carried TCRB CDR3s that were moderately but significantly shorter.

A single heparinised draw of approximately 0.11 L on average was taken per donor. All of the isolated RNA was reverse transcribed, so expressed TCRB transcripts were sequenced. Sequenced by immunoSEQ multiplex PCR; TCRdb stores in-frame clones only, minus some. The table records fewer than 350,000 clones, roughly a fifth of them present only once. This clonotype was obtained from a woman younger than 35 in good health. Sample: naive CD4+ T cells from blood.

DNA for the CDR3: TGCGCCAGCTCTCGACAGGGCGATAACTATGGCTACACCTTC. This translates into CASSRQGDNYGYTF. This chain uses TRBV10-2 with TRBJ1-2; 7 nucleotides agree with TRBD1. In germline, CDR1 is WSHSY, CDR2 SAAADI. V shed 8 bases, J shed 1 base, and the junction held 7 bases outside the gene matches. CDR3 length equals 14 residues.